The TCR beta chain described here comes from a study of T-cell reconstitution after alpha-beta-depleted transplantation in children. Overall study results and limits: There were reportedly several hundred expanded graft clones from which alpha-beta T cells came about two months after transplant. T-cell counts and diversity were attributed mostly to newly produced T cells one year after transplant.

Trimming pared 5 bases from V and 4 bases from J, leaving 11 bases between. The CDR3 runs to 13 residues. Worth noting for this clonotype: The antigen is undetermined.

Unique molecular identifiers were incorporated when the TCRbeta library was constructed. TCRdb re-analysed the PCR reads in MiXCR, keeping a single row per CDR3 protein. The table has hundreds of thousands of distinct CDR3 sequences, over 9.5% seen once. The clonotype was recovered from a child between 2 and 9 years old with inherited bone marrow failure, due to receive a stem cell transplant. This specimen was PBMCs, taken before TCRalphabeta/CD19-depleted stem cell transplant. The chain employs TRBV12-3 or TRBV12-4 and TRBJ1-2; unclear D gene. The DNA for the CDR3 is TGTGCCAGCAGTCGGAGAGATCCCTATGGCTACACCTTC. Protein product: CASSRRDPYGYTF.